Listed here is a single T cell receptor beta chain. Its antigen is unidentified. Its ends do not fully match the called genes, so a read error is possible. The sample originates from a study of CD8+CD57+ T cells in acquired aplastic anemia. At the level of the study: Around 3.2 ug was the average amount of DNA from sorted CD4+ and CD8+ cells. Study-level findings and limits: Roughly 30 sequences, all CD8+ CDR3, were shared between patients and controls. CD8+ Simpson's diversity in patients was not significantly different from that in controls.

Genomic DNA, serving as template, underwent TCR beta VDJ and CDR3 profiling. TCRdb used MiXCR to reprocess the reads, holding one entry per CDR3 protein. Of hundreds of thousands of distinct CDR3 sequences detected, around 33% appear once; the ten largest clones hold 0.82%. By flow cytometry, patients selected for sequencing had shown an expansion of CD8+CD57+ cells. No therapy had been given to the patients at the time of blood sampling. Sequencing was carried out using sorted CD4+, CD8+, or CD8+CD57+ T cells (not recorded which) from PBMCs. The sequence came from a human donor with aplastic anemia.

The CDR3 DNA follows: TGTCCCAGCAGCGTCGGGGGCTCGTCCTACGAGCAGTACTTC. Its protein is CPSSVGGSSYEQYF. V is TRBV9 and J is TRBJ2-7; D may correspond to TRBD1 or TRBD2 (6 bases each). The CDR3 has 14 residues. Germline V gives CDR1 SGDLS, CDR2 YYNGEE.